This TCR beta chain was recorded in a study of identifying expanded T cells in peripheral blood (dated by TCRdb to about 2019). Concerning the study at large: Separate aliquots of the same genomic DNA pool were sequenced to produce technical replicates, and four replicates were compared in pairs. What the study reported, not specific to this receptor: Across all healthy-donor time intervals, the beta-binomial model significantly lowered both the number of clones called differentially abundant and the false-positive rate. For all healthy donors, the variance in clone template counts between two-week samples rose significantly as total template count increased. Between technical replicates the binomial model flagged about 1.2 differentially abundant clones, whereas over around 2 weeks the binomial model flagged about 16.4 and over approximately four weeks 19 to 20. The authors expected that biological variance in healthy repertoires might rise further over much longer intervals, such as months to years.

The CDR3 numbers 13 residues from cysteine through phenylalanine. The CDR3 DNA has 39 bases and is translated from base 1. Cut back by 2 bases and 8 bases, the V and J ends lie 10 bases apart. The germline V gene yields MDHEN for CDR1 and SYDVKM for CDR2. Regarding this clone: It has no known antigen specificity. The sample holds no much larger clone one base away, and base qualities are not on file.

The immunoSEQ Assay, which uses bias-controlled multiplex PCR amplification of genomic DNA, was used to profile TCRbeta CDR3 regions. On the study's bioinformatics: To quantify the absolute abundance of each unique TCRbeta CDR3 region, the sequences were collapsed and filtered. Differential abundance was tested with two models: a binomial (Fisher-equivalent) model and a beta-binomial model that adds time-dependent variance fitted from healthy donors. Clones with fewer than 5 combined templates were removed, and differential abundance was called for clones with a Benjamini-Hochberg FDR below 0.01. Using the form v = (b*log(k)+a)^2, the beta-binomial variance was modeled as a function of the total template count across the two samples. TCRdb provides this immuneACCESS table in a form limited to in-frame rearrangements. Some clones are lacking; in checked studies, under half of them reflect an unresolved V gene, and why the rest are absent is not known. D and trimming come from the DNA, and the V and J calls and clone size come from that table. The sample data list 75,000 to 90,000 clones, and 70% to 90% of these were observed just once. In total, the top ten clones hold roughly 18% of the sample.

During the collection period, no infections or other immune events were recorded for the healthy donors. To calibrate time-dependent variance in a beta-binomial model of T-cell clone differential abundance, blood repertoires from healthy donors were used as a training cohort. There were roughly 10 healthy donors in the training cohort, of whom 3 were female and 7 were male. On average the donors were approximately 43 years old, and their ages spanned roughly 29 to 70 years. Obtained from a commercial supplier, whole blood was collected from each healthy donor at three time points set around two weeks apart. For immunosequencing, genomic DNA was extracted from whole blood that had not been sorted.

The clonotype was recovered from a person aged 18 to 69 in good health. Here the chain combines TRBV28 and TRBJ2-1; the D region possibly corresponds to TRBD2 (5 bases align). Material: blood. The CDR3 region: CASSLEGRDEQFF. The DNA is as follows: TGTGCCAGCAGTTTAGAGGGTAGGGATGAGCAGTTCTTC.